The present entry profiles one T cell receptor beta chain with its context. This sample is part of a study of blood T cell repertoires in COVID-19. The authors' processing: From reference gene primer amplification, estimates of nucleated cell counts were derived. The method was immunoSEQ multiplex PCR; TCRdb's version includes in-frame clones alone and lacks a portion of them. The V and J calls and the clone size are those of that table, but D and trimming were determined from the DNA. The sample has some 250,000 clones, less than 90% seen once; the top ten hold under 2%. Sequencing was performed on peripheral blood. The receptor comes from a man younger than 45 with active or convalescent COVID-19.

The CDR3, as DNA: TGTGCCAGTAGTGTCGGGACTCTCCACGAGCAGTACTTC. It encodes CASSVGTLHEQYF. The rearrangement joins TRBV19 to TRBJ2-7; possible D gene TRBD2, 6 bases. CDR1 is LNHDA, CDR2 SQIVND, per germline (reference sequence). Trimming shortened V by 5 bases and J by 5 bases, and 13 bases separated the two germline ends. There are 13 residues in the CDR3.